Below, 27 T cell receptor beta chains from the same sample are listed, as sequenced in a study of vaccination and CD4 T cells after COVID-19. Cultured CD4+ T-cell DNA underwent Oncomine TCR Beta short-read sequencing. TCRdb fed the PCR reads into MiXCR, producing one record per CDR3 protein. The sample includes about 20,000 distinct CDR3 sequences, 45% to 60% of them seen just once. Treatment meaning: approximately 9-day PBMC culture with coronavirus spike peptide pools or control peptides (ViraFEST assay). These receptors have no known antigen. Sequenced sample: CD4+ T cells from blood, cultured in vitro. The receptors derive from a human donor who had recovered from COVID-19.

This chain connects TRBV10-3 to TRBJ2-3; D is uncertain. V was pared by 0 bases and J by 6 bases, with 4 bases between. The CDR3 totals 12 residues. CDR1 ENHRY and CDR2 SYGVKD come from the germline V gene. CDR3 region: CAISESTDTQYF. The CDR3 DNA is TGTGCCATCAGTGAGTCGACGGATACGCAGTATTTT.

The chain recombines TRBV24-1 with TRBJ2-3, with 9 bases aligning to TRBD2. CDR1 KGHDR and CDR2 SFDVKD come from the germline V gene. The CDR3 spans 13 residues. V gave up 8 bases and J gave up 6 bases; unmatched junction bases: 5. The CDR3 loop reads CATKAGGIDTQYF. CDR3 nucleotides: TGTGCCACCAAAGCGGGAGGTATTGATACGCAGTATTTT.

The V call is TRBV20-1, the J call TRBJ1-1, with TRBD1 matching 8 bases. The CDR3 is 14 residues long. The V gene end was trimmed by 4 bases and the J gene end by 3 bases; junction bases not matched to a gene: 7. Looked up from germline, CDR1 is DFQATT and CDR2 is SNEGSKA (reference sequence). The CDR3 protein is CSATPGQDDTEAFF. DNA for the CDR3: TGCAGTGCTACCCCGGGACAGGACGACACTGAAGCTTTCTTT.

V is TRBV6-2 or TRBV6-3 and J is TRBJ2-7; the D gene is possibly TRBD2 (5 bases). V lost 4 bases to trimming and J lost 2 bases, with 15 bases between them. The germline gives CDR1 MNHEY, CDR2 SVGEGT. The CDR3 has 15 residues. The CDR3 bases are TGTGCCAGCAGTTCCCCGGATCGGGGAACCTACGAGCAGTACTTC. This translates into CASSSPDRGTYEQYF.

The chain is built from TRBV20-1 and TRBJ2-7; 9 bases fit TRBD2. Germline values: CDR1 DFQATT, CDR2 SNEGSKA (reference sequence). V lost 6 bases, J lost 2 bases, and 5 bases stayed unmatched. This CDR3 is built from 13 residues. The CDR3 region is CSAISGGAYEQYF. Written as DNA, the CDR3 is TGCAGTGCCATTAGCGGGGGCGCCTACGAGCAGTACTTC.

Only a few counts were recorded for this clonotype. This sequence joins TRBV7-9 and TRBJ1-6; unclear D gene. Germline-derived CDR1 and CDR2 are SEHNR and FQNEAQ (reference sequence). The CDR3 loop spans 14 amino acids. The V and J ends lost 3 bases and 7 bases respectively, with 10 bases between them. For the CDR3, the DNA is TGTGCCAGCAGCTTCGGGCCAGACAATTCACCCCTCCACTTT. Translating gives CASSFGPDNSPLHF.

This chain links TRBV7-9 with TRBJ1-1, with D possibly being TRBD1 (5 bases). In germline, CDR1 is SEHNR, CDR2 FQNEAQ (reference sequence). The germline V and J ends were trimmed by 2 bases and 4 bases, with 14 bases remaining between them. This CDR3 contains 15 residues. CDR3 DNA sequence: TGTGCCAGCAGCTTACGGGGGGGAGAGGGCACTGAAGCTTTCTTT. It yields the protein CASSLRGGEGTEAFF.

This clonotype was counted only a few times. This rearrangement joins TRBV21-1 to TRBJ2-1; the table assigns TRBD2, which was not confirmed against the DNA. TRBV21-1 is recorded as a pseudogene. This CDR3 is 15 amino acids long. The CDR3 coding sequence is TGTGCCAGCAGCAAGGGACTAGCGGGAGTCAATGAGCAGTTCTTC. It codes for CASSKGLAGVNEQFF.

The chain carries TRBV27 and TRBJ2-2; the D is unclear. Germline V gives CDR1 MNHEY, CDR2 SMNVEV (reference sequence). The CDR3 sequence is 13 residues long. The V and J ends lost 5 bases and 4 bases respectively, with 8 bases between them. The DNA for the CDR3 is TGTGCCAGCAGTCCCCGTGGCACCGGGGAGCTGTTTTTT. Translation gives CASSPRGTGELFF.

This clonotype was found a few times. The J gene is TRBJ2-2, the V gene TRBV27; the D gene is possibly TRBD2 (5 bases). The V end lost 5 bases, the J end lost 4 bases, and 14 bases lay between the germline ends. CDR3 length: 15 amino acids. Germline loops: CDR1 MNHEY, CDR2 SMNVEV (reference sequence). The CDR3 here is CASSLSRVATGELFF. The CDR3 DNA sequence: TGTGCCAGCAGTCTCTCGCGGGTGGCCACCGGGGAGCTGTTTTTT.

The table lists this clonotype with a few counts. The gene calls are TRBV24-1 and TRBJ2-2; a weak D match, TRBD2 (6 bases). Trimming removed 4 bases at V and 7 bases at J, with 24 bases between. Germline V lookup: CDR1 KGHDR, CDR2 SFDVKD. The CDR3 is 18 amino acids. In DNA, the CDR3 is TGTGCCACCAGTGACCCCTCGACTAGTAGTGGAATGAACGGGGAGCTGTTTTTT. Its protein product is CATSDPSTSSGMNGELFF.

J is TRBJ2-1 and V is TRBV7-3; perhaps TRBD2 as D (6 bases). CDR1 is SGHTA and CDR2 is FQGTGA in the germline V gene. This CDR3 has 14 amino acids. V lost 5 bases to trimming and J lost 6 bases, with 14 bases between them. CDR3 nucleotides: TGTGCCAGCAGCGTTAGCGGAGCGGGCAATGAGCAGTTCTTC. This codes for CASSVSGAGNEQFF.

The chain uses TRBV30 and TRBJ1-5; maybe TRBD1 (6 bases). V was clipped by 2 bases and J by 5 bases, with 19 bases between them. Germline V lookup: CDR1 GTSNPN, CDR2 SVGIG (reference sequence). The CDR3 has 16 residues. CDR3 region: CAWSIQGNLGDQPQHF. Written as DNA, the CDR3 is TGTGCCTGGAGTATACAGGGCAACCTAGGGGATCAGCCCCAGCATTTT.

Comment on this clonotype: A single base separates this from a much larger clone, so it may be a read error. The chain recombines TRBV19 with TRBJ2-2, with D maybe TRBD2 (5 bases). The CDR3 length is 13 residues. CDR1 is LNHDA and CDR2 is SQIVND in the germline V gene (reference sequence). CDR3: CASSTRTAWEPFF. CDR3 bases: TGTGCCAGTAGTACGCGGACGGCCTGGGAGCCGTTTTTT.

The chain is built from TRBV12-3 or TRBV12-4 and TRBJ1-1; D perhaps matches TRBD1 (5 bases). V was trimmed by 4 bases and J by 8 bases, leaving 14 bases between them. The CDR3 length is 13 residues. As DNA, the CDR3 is TGTGCCAGCAGTTCCCCAAACCAGGGAGAAGCTTTCTTT. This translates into CASSSPNQGEAFF.

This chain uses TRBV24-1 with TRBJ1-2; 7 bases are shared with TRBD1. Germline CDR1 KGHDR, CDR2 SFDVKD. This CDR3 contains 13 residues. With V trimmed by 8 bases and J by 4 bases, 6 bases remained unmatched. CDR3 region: CATKGTDAYGYTF. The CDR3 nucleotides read TGTGCCACCAAAGGGACAGACGCCTATGGCTACACCTTC.

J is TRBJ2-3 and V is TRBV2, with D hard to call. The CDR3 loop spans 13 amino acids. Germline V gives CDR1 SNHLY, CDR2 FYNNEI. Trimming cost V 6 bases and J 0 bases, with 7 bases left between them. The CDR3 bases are TGTGCCAGCAGCTTGGGGAGCACAGATACGCAGTATTTT. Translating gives CASSLGSTDTQYF.

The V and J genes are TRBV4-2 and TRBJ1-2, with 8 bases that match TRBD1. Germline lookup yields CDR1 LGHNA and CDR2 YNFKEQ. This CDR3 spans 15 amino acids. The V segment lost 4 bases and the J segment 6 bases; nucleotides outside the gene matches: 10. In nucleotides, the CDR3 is TGTGCCAGCAGCCCCTTGTACAGGGGGATTAATGGCTACACCTTC. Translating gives CASSPLYRGINGYTF.

The CDR3, as DNA: TGCGCCAGCACACCCAACCCGAGAGTTTACCAAGAGACCCAGTACTTC. It is translated as CASTPNPRVYQETQYF. V and J are TRBV5-1 and TRBJ2-5; no definite D call. Germline lookup yields CDR1 SGHRS and CDR2 YFSETQ. The length of the CDR3 is 16 residues. The germline V and J ends were trimmed by 6 bases and 0 bases, with 18 bases remaining between them.

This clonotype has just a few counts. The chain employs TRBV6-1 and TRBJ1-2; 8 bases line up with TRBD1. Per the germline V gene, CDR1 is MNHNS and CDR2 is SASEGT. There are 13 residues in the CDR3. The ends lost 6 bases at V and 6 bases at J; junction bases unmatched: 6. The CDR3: CASRLDRGNGYTF. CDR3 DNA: TGTGCCAGCAGGCTAGACAGGGGAAATGGCTACACCTTC.

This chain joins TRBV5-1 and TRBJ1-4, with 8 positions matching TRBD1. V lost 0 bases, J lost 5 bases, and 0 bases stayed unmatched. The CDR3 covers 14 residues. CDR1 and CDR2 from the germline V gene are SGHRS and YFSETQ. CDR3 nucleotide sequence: TGCGCCAGCAGCTTGGACAGGGGGAATGAAAAACTGTTTTTT. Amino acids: CASSLDRGNEKLFF.

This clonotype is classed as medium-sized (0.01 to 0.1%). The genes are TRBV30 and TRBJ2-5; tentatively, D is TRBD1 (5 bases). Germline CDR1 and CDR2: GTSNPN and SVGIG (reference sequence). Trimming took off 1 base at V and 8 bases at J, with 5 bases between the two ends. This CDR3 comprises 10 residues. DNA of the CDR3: TGTGCCTGGAGTGGGGGCACCCAGTACTTC. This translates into CAWSGGTQYF. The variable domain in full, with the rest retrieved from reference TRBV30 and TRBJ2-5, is SQTIHQWPATLVQPVGSPLSLECTVEGTSNPNLYWYRQAAGRGLQLLFYSVGIGQISSEVPQNLSASRPQDRQFILSSKKLLLSDSGFYLCAWSGGTQYFGPGTRLLVL.

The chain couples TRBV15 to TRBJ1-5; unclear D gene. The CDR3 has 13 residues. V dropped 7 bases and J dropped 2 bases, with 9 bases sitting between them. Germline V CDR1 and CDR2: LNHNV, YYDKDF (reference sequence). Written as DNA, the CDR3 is TGTGCCACCACGGCTAGGCGCAATCAGCCCCAGCATTTT. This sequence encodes CATTARRNQPQHF.

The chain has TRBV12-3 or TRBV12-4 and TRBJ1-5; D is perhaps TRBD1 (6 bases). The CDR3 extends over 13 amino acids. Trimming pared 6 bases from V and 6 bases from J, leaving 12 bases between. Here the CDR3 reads CASSLLGGQPQHF. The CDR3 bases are TGTGCCAGCAGCCTCCTAGGGGGTCAGCCCCAGCATTTT.

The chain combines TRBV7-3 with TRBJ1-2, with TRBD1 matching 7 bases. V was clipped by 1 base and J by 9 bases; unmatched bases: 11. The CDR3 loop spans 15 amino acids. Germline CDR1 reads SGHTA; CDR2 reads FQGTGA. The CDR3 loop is CASSLNVGGGVSYTF. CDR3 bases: TGTGCCAGCAGCTTAAACGTGGGAGGGGGCGTGAGCTACACCTTC. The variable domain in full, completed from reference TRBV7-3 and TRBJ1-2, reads GAGVSQTPSNKVTEKGKYVELRCDPISGHTALYWYRQSLGQGPEFLIYFQGTGAADDSGLPNDRFFAVRPEGSVSTLKIQRTERGDSAVYLCASSLNVGGGVSYTFGSGTRLTVV.

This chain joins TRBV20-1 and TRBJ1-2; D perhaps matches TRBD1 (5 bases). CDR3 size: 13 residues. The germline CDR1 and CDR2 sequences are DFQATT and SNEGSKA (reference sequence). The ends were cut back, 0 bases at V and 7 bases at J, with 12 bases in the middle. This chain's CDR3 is CSARDQAGVGYTF. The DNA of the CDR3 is TGCAGTGCTAGAGATCAGGCGGGGGTTGGCTACACCTTC.

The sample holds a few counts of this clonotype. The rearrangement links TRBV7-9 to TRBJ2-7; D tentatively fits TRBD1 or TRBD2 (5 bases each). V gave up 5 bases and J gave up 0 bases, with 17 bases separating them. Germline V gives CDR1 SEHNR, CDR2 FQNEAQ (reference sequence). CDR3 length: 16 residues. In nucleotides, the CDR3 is TGTGCCAGCAGCAGGACCGGGACGGTGATCTCCTACGAGCAGTACTTC. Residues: CASSRTGTVISYEQYF.